Given below is one T cell receptor beta chain in context. As yet, its antigen is unknown. The data were obtained in a study of regulatory T cells in long-lasting Graves disease. Study conclusions and caveats: Favored gene segments in persistent disease were TRBV28, TRBJ1-2 and TRBJ2-5.

Time point in this sample: persistent/refractory GD, antithyroid drugs over 5 years with positive TRAb. The TCR library was made from RNA that had been extracted from PBMCs in TRIzol. Germline CDR1 is SGHRS and CDR2 is YFSETQ. This CDR3 contains 17 residues. Deletions cut 4 bases from V and 3 bases from J, with 22 bases between. Library construction for TCR beta used iRepertoire HTBI primers and Arm-PCR of CDR3 regions. MiXCR, run by TCRdb on the multiplex PCR reads, gives a single entry per CDR3 protein. Of roughly 450,000 distinct CDR3 sequences in the sample, about a fifth were seen once. This receptor was obtained from a female donor with Graves disease. This chain joins TRBV5-1 and TRBJ2-5; D gene unclear. Sequenced material: peripheral blood mononuclear cells (PBMCs), taken when the disease was refractory, from a patient treated with antithyroid drugs. The DNA for the CDR3 is TGCGCCAGCAGCCAGGTCTTCTCGTCTCAAAGGGAAGAGACCCAGTACTTC. It is translated as CASSQVFSSQREETQYF.